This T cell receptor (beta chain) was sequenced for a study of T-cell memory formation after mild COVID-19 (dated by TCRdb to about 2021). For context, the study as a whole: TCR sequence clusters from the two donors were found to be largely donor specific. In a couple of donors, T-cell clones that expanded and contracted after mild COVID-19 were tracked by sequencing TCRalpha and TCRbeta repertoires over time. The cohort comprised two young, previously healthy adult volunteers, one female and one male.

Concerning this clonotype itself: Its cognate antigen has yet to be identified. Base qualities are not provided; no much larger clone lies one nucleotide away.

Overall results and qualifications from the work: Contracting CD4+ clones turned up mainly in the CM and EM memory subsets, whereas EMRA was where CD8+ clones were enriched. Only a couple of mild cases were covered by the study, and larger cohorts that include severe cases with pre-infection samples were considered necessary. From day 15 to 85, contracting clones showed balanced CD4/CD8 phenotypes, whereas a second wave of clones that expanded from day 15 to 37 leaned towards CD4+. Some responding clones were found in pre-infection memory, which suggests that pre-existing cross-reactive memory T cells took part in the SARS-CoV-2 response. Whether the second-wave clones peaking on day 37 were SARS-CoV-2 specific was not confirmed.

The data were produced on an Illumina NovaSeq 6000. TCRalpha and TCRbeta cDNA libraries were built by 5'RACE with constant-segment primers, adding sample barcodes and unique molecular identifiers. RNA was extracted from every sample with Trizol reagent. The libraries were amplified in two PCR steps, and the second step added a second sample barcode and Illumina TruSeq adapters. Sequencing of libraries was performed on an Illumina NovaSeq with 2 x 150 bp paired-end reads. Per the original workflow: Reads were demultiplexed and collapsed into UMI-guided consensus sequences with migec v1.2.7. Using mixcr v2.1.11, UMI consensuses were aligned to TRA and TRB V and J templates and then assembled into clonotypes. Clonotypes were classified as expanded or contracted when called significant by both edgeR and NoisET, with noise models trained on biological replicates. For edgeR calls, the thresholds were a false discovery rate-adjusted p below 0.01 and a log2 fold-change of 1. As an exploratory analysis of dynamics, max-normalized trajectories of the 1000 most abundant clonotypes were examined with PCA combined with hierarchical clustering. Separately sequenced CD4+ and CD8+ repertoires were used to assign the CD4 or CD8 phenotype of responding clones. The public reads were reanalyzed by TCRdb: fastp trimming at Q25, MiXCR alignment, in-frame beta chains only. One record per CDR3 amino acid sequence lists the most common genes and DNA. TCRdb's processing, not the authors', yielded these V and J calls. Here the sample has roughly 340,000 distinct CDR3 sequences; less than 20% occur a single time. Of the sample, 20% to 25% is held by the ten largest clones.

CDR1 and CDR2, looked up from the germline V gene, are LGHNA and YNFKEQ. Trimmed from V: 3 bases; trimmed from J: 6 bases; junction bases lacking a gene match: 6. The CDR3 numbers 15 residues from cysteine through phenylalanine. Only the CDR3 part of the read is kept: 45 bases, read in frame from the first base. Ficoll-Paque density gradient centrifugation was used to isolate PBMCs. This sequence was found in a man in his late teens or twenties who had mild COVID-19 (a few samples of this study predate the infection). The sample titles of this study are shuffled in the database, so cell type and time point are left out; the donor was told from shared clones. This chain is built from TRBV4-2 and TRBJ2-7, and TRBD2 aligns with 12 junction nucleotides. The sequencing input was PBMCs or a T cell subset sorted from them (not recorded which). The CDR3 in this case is CASSHLLAGGPEQYF. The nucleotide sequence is TGTGCCAGCAGCCATCTACTAGCGGGGGGACCCGAGCAGTACTTC.